The source of this T cell receptor (beta chain) is a study of post-analysis software for immune sequencing data. Study-level findings and limits: Roughly five TRBV segments appeared more often in patients than in controls, and TRBV5-6, TRBV5-1 and TRBV20-1 were among these.

This CDR3 has 16 residues. The trim removed 2 bases at V and 4 bases at J, leaving 7 bases unmatched. Germline CDR1 is MNHNY and CDR2 is SVGAGI (reference sequence). As for this clonotype: No antigen is known for it.

TCR beta libraries were prepared from cDNA with unique molecular identifiers. TCRdb itself ran the PCR reads through MiXCR, one entry per CDR3 protein. The sample lists hundreds of thousands of distinct CDR3 sequences; under 55% were seen once. Sequencing used blood. This chain links TRBV6-6 with TRBJ2-1; TRBD1 matches at 8 bases. The clonotype originates from a girl aged 10 to 17 with multiple sclerosis. CDR3 in amino acids: CASSYPPGQAYNEQFF. In nucleotides, the CDR3 is TGTGCCAGCAGTTACCCCCCGGGACAGGCTTACAATGAGCAGTTCTTC.